The 22 T cell receptor beta chains reported below all come from one sample, sequenced in a study of beta chain features in type 1 diabetes. Reverse transcribing all isolated RNA meant expressed TCRB transcripts were sequenced. Measured with immunoSEQ multiplex PCR; TCRdb has only the in-frame clones, and not every one. The table shows approximately 240,000 clones, with 15% to 20% occurring only once. Study-level points and caveats: Moderately but significantly shorter TCRB CDR3s were found in Type 1 diabetes patients in all four CD4+ subsets.

These TCRs' antigens remain unknown. What was sequenced was naive CD4+ T cells from blood. Source of these receptors: a young man with type 1 diabetes.

J is TRBJ1-4 and V is TRBV29-1; TRBD1 is a possible D gene (5 bases). The V and J ends lost 4 bases and 6 bases respectively, with 9 bases between them. CDR1 SQVTM and CDR2 ANQGSEA come from the germline V gene. CDR3 length: 12 residues. CDR3 DNA: TGCAGCGTTGGCAGGGTTGATGAAAAACTGTTTTTT. This gives the protein CSVGRVDEKLFF.

In this sample, this clone turned up a few times. V and J are TRBV7-2 and TRBJ1-2, with TRBD1 matching over 9 bases. The CDR3 has 13 residues. After removal of 6 bases from V and 7 bases from J, the junction contained 6 bases not matched to a gene. CDR1 is SGHTA and CDR2 is FQGNSA in the germline V gene. CDR3 protein: CASRKQGAFGYTF. Written as DNA, the CDR3 is TGTGCCAGCAGAAAACAGGGGGCGTTTGGCTACACCTTC.

The rearrangement uses TRBV28 and TRBJ2-3, with 9 bases lining up with TRBD1. CDR1 and CDR2 from the germline V gene are MDHEN and SYDVKM. This CDR3 region has 16 residues. With V trimmed by 6 bases and J by 2 bases, 9 bases remained unmatched. The CDR3 coding sequence is TGTGCCAGCAGAGCGCCGGGACAGGGCTTCACAGATACGCAGTATTTT. Its protein is CASRAPGQGFTDTQYF.

V is TRBV29-1 and J is TRBJ2-6; D not resolved. With 6 bases removed from V and 0 bases from J, the gap between germline ends came to 9 bases. The CDR3 runs to 14 residues. Germline V CDR1 and CDR2: SQVTM, ANQGSEA. The CDR3 DNA is TGCAGCGTCGGAAAGGACTCTGGGGCCAACGTCCTGACTTTC. This encodes CSVGKDSGANVLTF.

CDR3 DNA sequence: TGCAGCGTCGGGCCCGAGAACACTGAAGCTTTCTTT. Protein: CSVGPENTEAFF. The chain combines TRBV29-1 with TRBJ1-1; D is unclear. Germline CDR1 and CDR2: SQVTM and ANQGSEA. V lost 6 bases to trimming and J lost 1 base, with 9 bases between them. The CDR3 is 12 residues long.

This clone was picked up a small number of times. The rearrangement uses TRBV20-1 and TRBJ2-5; D ambiguous. This CDR3 has 10 residues. Germline V gene lookup returns CDR1 DFQATT and CDR2 SNEGSKA (reference sequence). V lost 6 bases and J 5 bases, leaving 7 bases between the germline ends. In nucleotides, the CDR3 is TGCAGTGCCGGGCCGGAGACCCAGTACTTC. It translates to CSAGPETQYF.

The sample holds a few counts of this clone. CDR3 bases: TGTGCCTGGAGTGTTCAACGCTTCTATGGCTACACCTTC. Residues: CAWSVQRFYGYTF. V and J are TRBV30 and TRBJ1-2; no clear D. Germline values: CDR1 GTSNPN, CDR2 SVGIG (reference sequence). This CDR3 region has 13 residues. The germline V and J ends were trimmed by 0 bases and 4 bases, with 9 bases remaining between them.

The chain uses TRBV30 and TRBJ1-1, with D tentatively TRBD1 (5 bases). The CDR3 is 11 residues long. CDR1 is GTSNPN, CDR2 SVGIG, per germline (reference sequence). The V end lost 5 bases, the J end lost 7 bases, and 11 bases lay between the germline ends. CDR3 amino acids: CAWGGHLEAFF. CDR3 nucleotide sequence: TGTGCCTGGGGCGGACACCTTGAAGCTTTCTTT.

The chain combines TRBV4-2 with TRBJ2-5; a possible D gene is TRBD1 (5 bases). Germline V gene sequence: CDR1 LGHNA, CDR2 YNFKEQ. The V end was cut by 1 base, the J end by 5 bases, with 14 bases between. CDR3 length: 15 amino acids. The CDR3 sequence: CASSQGGADRETQYF. CDR3 nucleotide sequence: TGTGCCAGCAGCCAAGGGGGCGCCGATCGCGAGACCCAGTACTTC.

The CDR3 is CASRRLAPYNEQFF. CDR3 coding DNA: TGTGCCAGCCGGAGACTAGCGCCTTACAATGAGCAGTTCTTC. The chain has TRBV2 and TRBJ2-1, with 8 positions matching TRBD2. CDR1 is SNHLY and CDR2 is FYNNEI in the germline V gene. The CDR3 sequence is 14 residues long. V was pared by 8 bases and J by 4 bases, with 7 bases of the junction left unmatched. Complete variable domain (other parts from reference TRBV2 and TRBJ2-1): EPEVTQTPSHQVTQMGQEVILRCVPISNHLYFYWYRQILGQKVEFLVSFYNNEISEKSEIFDDQFSVERPDGSNFTLKIRSTKLEDSAMYFCASRRLAPYNEQFFGPGTRLTVL.

The chain links TRBV10-2 to TRBJ2-5, with D possibly TRBD1 on 6 matching bases. The CDR3 runs 12 residues. V lost 2 bases and J 5 bases, leaving 6 bases between the germline ends. The germline V gene has CDR1 WSHSY and CDR2 SAAADI. CDR3 DNA sequence: TGCGCCAGCAGTGAGGGGGGCGAGACCCAGTACTTC. This encodes CASSEGGETQYF.

This sequence joins TRBV7-9 and TRBJ1-4; 11 nucleotides match TRBD1. J was trimmed by 6 bases and V by 5 bases; bases with no gene match: 5. Germline loops: CDR1 SEHNR, CDR2 FQNEAQ (reference sequence). The CDR3 totals 15 residues. CDR3 sequence reads: CASSLGQGAYEKLFF. In nucleotides, the CDR3 is TGTGCCAGCAGCCTTGGACAGGGGGCTTATGAAAAACTGTTTTTT.

This clone was counted a few times. This chain links TRBV9 with TRBJ2-7; tentative D call: TRBD2 (5 bases). V dropped 2 bases and J dropped 3 bases, with 9 bases sitting between them. Per the germline V gene, CDR1 is SGDLS and CDR2 is YYNGEE. This CDR3 has 13 amino acids. The CDR3 reads CASSVRADYEQYF. The CDR3 nucleotides read TGTGCCAGCAGCGTGCGGGCCGACTACGAGCAGTACTTC.

There are a few counts of this clone. The chain employs TRBV7-9 and TRBJ2-5; tentatively, D is TRBD2 (5 bases). The germline V gene has CDR1 SEHNR and CDR2 FQNEAQ (reference sequence). This CDR3 contains 12 residues. V was shortened by 3 bases and J by 5 bases, with 7 bases between the two germline ends. DNA of the CDR3: TGTGCCAGCAGCTTCCCTAGCGAGACCCAGTACTTC. This sequence encodes CASSFPSETQYF.

The chain is built from TRBV2 and TRBJ2-1; D possibly corresponds to TRBD2 (6 bases). Germline CDR1 SNHLY, CDR2 FYNNEI. Trimming pared 5 bases from V and 13 bases from J, leaving 12 bases between. This CDR3 comprises 11 residues. The CDR3 spells CASSPGREQFF. Here the CDR3 DNA reads TGTGCCAGCAGTCCGGGGCGGGAACAGTTCTTC.

The V gene is TRBV9, the J gene TRBJ1-3; TRBD1 aligns across 7 bases. The J segment lost 7 bases and the V segment lost 4 bases, leaving 8 bases of the junction unmatched. Germline loops: CDR1 SGDLS, CDR2 YYNGEE. The CDR3 is made up of 14 amino acids. The CDR3 reads CASSTGTEGNTIYF. For the CDR3, the DNA is TGTGCCAGCAGCACCGGGACAGAGGGCAACACCATATATTTT.

The chain uses TRBV5-4 and TRBJ2-7, with TRBD2 matching 10 bases. V lost 0 bases to trimming and J lost 0 bases; unmatched junction nucleotides: 3. CDR1 and CDR2 (germline): SGHNT, YYREEE (reference sequence). This CDR3 has 16 residues. CDR3: CASSLAGLAASYEQYF. The CDR3 DNA reads TGTGCCAGCAGCTTGGCTGGACTAGCGGCCTCCTACGAGCAGTACTTC.

V and J are TRBV7-2 and TRBJ2-1; 7 positions match TRBD1. Looked up from germline, CDR1 is SGHTA and CDR2 is FQGNSA. The CDR3 covers 16 residues. V dropped 3 bases and J dropped 10; count of bases not matched to a gene: 15. CDR3 nucleotide sequence: TGTGCCAGCAGCTTCGAATCGACAGGGAGAGACTGGGAGCAGTTCTTC. Translated, it gives CASSFESTGRDWEQFF. Drawing the rest from reference TRBV7-2 and TRBJ2-1, the complete variable domain is GAGVSQSPSNKVTEKGKDVELRCDPISGHTALYWYRQSLGQGLEFLIYFQGNSAPDKSGLPSDRFSAERTGGSVSTLTIQRTQQEDSAVYLCASSFESTGRDWEQFFGPGTRLTVL.

The chain uses TRBV20-1 and TRBJ1-2; D gene ambiguous. Germline CDR1 reads DFQATT; CDR2 reads SNEGSKA (reference sequence). This CDR3 comprises 11 residues. Between the trimmed V and J ends, which lost 7 bases and 6 bases, there was a span of 12 bases. CDR3 loop: CSVWSLDGYTF. The CDR3 DNA is TGCAGTGTGTGGAGCCTGGATGGCTACACCTTC.

This clone was seen a few times. The gene calls are TRBV10-3 and TRBJ2-7, with D hard to call. The CDR3 is made up of 14 amino acids. V shed 0 bases and J shed 0 bases, with 6 bases lying between them. The germline CDR1 and CDR2 sequences are ENHRY and SYGVKD. The CDR3 here is CAISESEASYEQYF. For the CDR3, the DNA is TGTGCCATCAGTGAGTCAGAGGCCTCCTACGAGCAGTACTTC.

This chain links TRBV7-3 with TRBJ1-1, with D perhaps TRBD1 (5 bases). The CDR3 covers 14 residues. With 5 bases removed from V and 2 bases from J, the gap between germline ends came to 12 bases. Looked up from germline, CDR1 is SGHTA and CDR2 is FQGTGA. DNA of the CDR3: TGTGCCAGCAGCAGGGGACGGGGAAACACTGAAGCTTTCTTT. This codes for CASSRGRGNTEAFF.

The table lists this clone with a few counts. The chain has TRBV9 and TRBJ2-2, with D perhaps assigned TRBD1 or TRBD2 (5 bases each). The germline V and J ends were trimmed by 3 bases and 5 bases, with 17 bases remaining between them. Germline V gene sequence: CDR1 SGDLS, CDR2 YYNGEE. The CDR3 totals 16 residues. In nucleotides, the CDR3 is TGTGCCAGCAGCGCCCGAGGGGACCGCGGGACCGGGGAGCTGTTTTTT. It specifies CASSARGDRGTGELFF.